One and the same sample provided the 10 T cell receptor beta chains below, sequenced in a study of blood T cell repertoires in COVID-19. Sequencing used immunoSEQ multiplex PCR; TCRdb keeps in-frame clones, though not all of them. The sample includes a few hundred thousand clones, 84% of them seen just once. Material for sequencing was peripheral blood. These receptors originate from a middle-aged man who had recovered from COVID-19.

This chain joins TRBV10-3 and TRBJ2-3; possibly TRBD1 for D (6 bases). CDR1 and CDR2 from the germline V gene are ENHRY and SYGVKD. The CDR3 loop spans 15 amino acids. V gave up 2 bases and J gave up 4 bases, with 13 bases separating them. The CDR3 region is CAISEQEQGADTQYF. CDR3 nucleotide sequence: TGTGCCATCAGTGAGCAGGAACAGGGCGCAGATACGCAGTATTTT.

The rearrangement links TRBV30 to TRBJ2-7, with D hard to call. This CDR3 is built from 11 residues. The germline CDR1 and CDR2 sequences are GTSNPN and SVGIG (reference sequence). The V and J ends lost 8 bases and 3 bases respectively, with 11 bases between them. The CDR3 DNA sequence: TGTGCCGGCACCGTCCTCTACGAGCAGTACTTC. It translates to CAGTVLYEQYF.

The chain uses TRBV27 and TRBJ1-1, with TRBD1 as a possible D gene (5 bases). CDR3 length: 13 residues. V lost 3 bases, J lost 4 bases, and 9 bases lay in between. The V gene's germline CDR1 is MNHEY and CDR2 SMNVEV (reference sequence). The CDR3 region is CASSLMGGTEAFF. The CDR3 nucleotides read TGTGCCAGCAGTTTGATGGGGGGCACTGAAGCTTTCTTT.

This chain joins TRBV11-3 and TRBJ1-3, with D unresolved. The germline V gene encodes CDR1 SGHNT and CDR2 YENEEA. Trimming left V 6 bases short and J 0 bases short, with 9 bases between. The CDR3 spans 14 residues. The CDR3 sequence: CASSPGLSGNTIYF. In nucleotides, the CDR3 is TGTGCCAGCAGTCCGGGTCTCTCTGGAAACACCATATATTTT.

V gene TRBV24-1 combines with J gene TRBJ2-4, with D hard to call. Germline loops: CDR1 KGHDR, CDR2 SFDVKD. Between the trimmed V and J ends, which lost 9 bases and 3 bases, there was a span of 14 bases. The CDR3 spans 14 residues. The CDR3 region is CATLVRAFKNIQYF. The CDR3 DNA reads as TGTGCCACCCTAGTCAGAGCCTTCAAAAACATTCAGTACTTC.

This clone was observed once. This chain connects TRBV6-2 or TRBV6-3 to TRBJ2-7; maybe TRBD2 (6 bases). CDR1 and CDR2 (germline): MNHEY, SVGEGT. This CDR3 region has 16 residues. V was cut by 2 bases and J by 1 base, with 15 bases left in between. CDR3 protein: CASSYQLGLRSYEQYF. The CDR3 DNA follows: TGTGCCAGCAGTTACCAGTTGGGACTCCGATCCTACGAGCAGTACTTC.

This chain joins TRBV6-5 and TRBJ2-3, with 8 bases fitting TRBD1. With V trimmed by 6 bases and J by 3 bases, 5 bases remained unmatched. CDR1 is MNHEY, CDR2 SVGAGI, per germline. The CDR3 runs 14 residues. The CDR3: CASSRQGRTDTQYF. CDR3 DNA sequence: TGTGCCAGCAGCAGACAGGGGCGAACAGATACGCAGTATTTT.

This clone occurred a few times. J is TRBJ2-3 and V is TRBV18; perhaps TRBD2 as D (5 bases). The ends were cut back, 3 bases at V and 6 bases at J, with 13 bases in the middle. From germline, CDR1 is KGHSH and CDR2 LQKENI. This CDR3 is built from 14 residues. CDR3 nucleotide sequence: TGTGCCAGCTCACCCCTCGCGGGTGGGGATACGCAGTATTTT. The encoded protein is CASSPLAGGDTQYF.

V usage is TRBV19 and J usage is TRBJ1-2, with D possibly being TRBD1 (5 bases). This CDR3 has 16 residues. CDR1 is LNHDA, CDR2 SQIVND, per germline (reference sequence). Trimming removed 4 bases from V and 0 bases from J, with 15 bases in between. The CDR3 reads CASSSAGTPANYGYTF. CDR3 in DNA: TGTGCCAGTAGTAGCGCCGGGACTCCAGCTAACTATGGCTACACCTTC.

The gene calls are TRBV7-9 and TRBJ1-1, with 9 bases lining up with TRBD1. CDR3 length equals 16 residues. The germline V gene has CDR1 SEHNR and CDR2 FQNEAQ (reference sequence). Trimming removed 4 bases from V and 1 base from J; junction bases left unmatched: 7. CDR3 sequence (DNA): TGTGCCAGCAGCTCCTCCCCGGGACAGGGGAACACTGAAGCTTTCTTT. Translated: CASSSSPGQGNTEAFF. Based on the CDR3 plus reference TRBV7-9 and TRBJ1-1, the full variable domain is DTGVSQNPRHKITKRGQNVTFRCDPISEHNRLYWYRQTLGQGPEFLTYFQNEAQLEKSRLLSDRFSAERPKGSFSTLEIQRTEQGDSAMYLCASSSSPGQGNTEAFFGQGTRLTVV.